Presented here are 12 T cell receptor beta chains from one specimen sequenced in a study of cytomegalovirus exposure and HLA in healthy donors. Amplification used 60 Vbeta primers and 13 Jbeta primers. Assay: immunoSEQ multiplex PCR; the TCRdb copy retains only in-frame clones and omits some. The profile covers about 170,000 clones, with 73% appearing a single time and approximately 5.1% taken by the ten largest. The sequenced material came from PBMCs. These receptors were collected from a woman in her late teens or twenties in good health and CMV-seropositive.

The chain employs TRBV2 and TRBJ1-2; no reliable D call. Trimming removed 7 bases at V and 7 bases at J, with 13 bases between. There are 12 residues in the CDR3. The V gene's germline CDR1 is SNHLY and CDR2 FYNNEI. Here the CDR3 reads CASNSRERGYTF. CDR3 coding DNA: TGTGCCAGCAACTCAAGGGAGCGTGGCTACACCTTC.

This CDR3 reads CASSTSGGETQYF. CDR3 DNA sequence: TGTGCCAGCAGCACTAGCGGGGGCGAGACCCAGTACTTC. The rearrangement joins TRBV7-3 to TRBJ2-5, with TRBD2 identical over 11 bases. Germline V CDR1 and CDR2: SGHTA, FQGTGA. Germline trimming cut 5 bases from V and 5 bases from J; bases unmatched to any gene: 1. The CDR3 covers 13 residues.

The rearrangement uses TRBV7-2 and TRBJ2-7; 7 bases map to TRBD1. Germline lookup yields CDR1 SGHTA and CDR2 FQGNSA. The junction had 8 bases not matched to a gene; V was cut back by 6 bases and J by 0 bases. This CDR3 is 15 amino acids long. The CDR3 sequence: CASRRGQDISYEQYF. In nucleotides, the CDR3 is TGTGCCAGCAGACGTGGACAGGATATCTCCTACGAGCAGTACTTC.

The chain uses TRBV7-9 and TRBJ2-1, with 7 bases aligning to TRBD2. The ends lost 6 bases at V and 2 bases at J; junction bases unmatched: 1. The CDR3 is made up of 13 amino acids. The germline V gene has CDR1 SEHNR and CDR2 FQNEAQ (reference sequence). CDR3 residues: CASRLAPYNEQFF. CDR3 DNA: TGTGCCAGCAGACTAGCGCCCTACAATGAGCAGTTCTTC.

Comments on this clone: At one end the junction does not follow the germline gene, possibly because of a read error. The chain combines TRBV7-9 with TRBJ1-2; TRBD1 is a possible D gene (5 bases). Germline CDR1 SEHNR, CDR2 FQNEAQ (reference sequence). The CDR3 is made up of 14 amino acids. CDR3 residues: CSSSLLTDLYGYTF. DNA for the CDR3: TGTTCCAGCAGCTTATTGACAGATCTCTATGGCTACACCTTC.

The chain employs TRBV10-3 and TRBJ2-5, with a possible D match to TRBD1 (6 bases). Germline-derived CDR1 and CDR2 are ENHRY and SYGVKD. V shed 4 bases and J shed 5 bases, with 17 bases lying between them. There are 15 residues in the CDR3. The DNA of the CDR3 is TGTGCCATCAGTGTGACAGGCGCAGGGACCGAGACCCAGTACTTC. This codes for CAISVTGAGTETQYF.

This rearrangement joins TRBV7-2 to TRBJ2-2; D ambiguous. The germline V gene encodes CDR1 SGHTA and CDR2 FQGNSA. The CDR3 sequence is 15 residues long. V was clipped by 4 bases and J by 3 bases, with 12 bases between them. The CDR3 sequence is CASSYYEYDTGELFF. The CDR3 DNA reads TGTGCCAGCAGCTACTACGAGTATGACACCGGGGAGCTGTTTTTT.

The V and J genes are TRBV7-6 and TRBJ1-1; D perhaps matches TRBD1 (5 bases). The CDR3 contains 14 residues. CDR1 and CDR2 from the germline V gene are SGHVS and FNYEAQ. V was cut by 1 base and J by 7 bases, with 13 bases left in between. This CDR3 is CASSLVGRGDEAFF. The CDR3, as DNA: TGTGCCAGCAGCTTAGTAGGGAGGGGCGATGAAGCTTTCTTT.

The genes are TRBV19 and TRBJ1-2, with D unresolved. The CDR3 is 15 residues long. CDR1 is LNHDA, CDR2 SQIVND, per germline (reference sequence). Between the trimmed V and J ends, which lost 5 bases and 0 bases, there was a span of 13 bases. The CDR3, as DNA: TGTGCCAGTAGTGGGTCAGGCGTTACTAACTATGGCTACACCTTC. This codes for CASSGSGVTNYGYTF. The full variable domain, its missing parts supplied by reference TRBV19 and TRBJ1-2, is DGGITQSPKYLFRKEGQNVTLSCEQNLNHDAMYWYRQDPGQGLRLIYYSQIVNDFQKGDIAEGYSVSREKKESFPLTVTSAQKNPTAFYLCASSGSGVTNYGYTFGSGTRLTVV.

This clone is a singleton in its sample. The chain employs TRBV19 and TRBJ1-5; TRBD1 is a possible D gene (5 bases). The CDR3 consists of 14 residues. CDR1 and CDR2 (germline): LNHDA, SQIVND (reference sequence). Deletions cut 6 bases from V and 1 base from J, with 10 bases between. CDR3 region: CASSAGPSNQPQHF. CDR3 nucleotide sequence: TGTGCCAGTAGCGCAGGGCCCAGCAATCAGCCCCAGCATTTT. The full variable domain, rest sourced from reference TRBV19 and TRBJ1-5, is DGGITQSPKYLFRKEGQNVTLSCEQNLNHDAMYWYRQDPGQGLRLIYYSQIVNDFQKGDIAEGYSVSREKKESFPLTVTSAQKNPTAFYLCASSAGPSNQPQHFGDGTRLSIL.

The gene calls are TRBV7-3 and TRBJ1-1, with D tentatively TRBD1 (6 bases). Germline lookup yields CDR1 SGHTA and CDR2 FQGTGA. Trimming removed 3 bases from V and 4 bases from J, with 12 bases in between. This CDR3 region has 14 residues. The CDR3, as DNA: TGTGCCAGCAGCTTCGGGGGGGCGGGCACTGAAGCTTTCTTT. Residues: CASSFGGAGTEAFF.

A remark on this clone: One junction end disagrees with the germline gene, perhaps due to a read error. The rearrangement joins TRBV7-9 to TRBJ2-5, with TRBD1 matching 8 bases. Germline V lookup: CDR1 SEHNR, CDR2 FQNEAQ (reference sequence). The CDR3 is made up of 17 amino acids. This CDR3 is CSSSLDPGQGIQETQYF. The DNA of the CDR3 is TGTTCCAGCAGCTTAGATCCAGGACAGGGTATCCAAGAGACCCAGTACTTC.